The rows below give T cell receptor beta chains drawn from one sample of a study of T cell repertoires in aging, cancer and after chemotherapy. One entry per CDR3 protein, called by TCRdb with MiXCR from the multiplex PCR reads. The sample has several thousand distinct CDR3 sequences, less than 50% seen once. The material sequenced was blood. The source is a human donor in good health. The CDR3 runs from the conserved cysteine through the conserved F or W. Each record gives: J gene, V gene, D gene, clone size, CDR3 protein, CDR3 DNA. D genes are given only for firm matches. Part of the rows lack a size; the others show once, few, many or a class for expanded clones.

TRBJ1-2 | TRBV18 | TRBD1 | . | CASLPGQETNGYTF | TGTGCCAGCTTACCAGGACAGGAAACGAATGGCTACACCTTC
TRBJ1-3 | TRBV6-1 | TRBD1 | few | CASRTGTGTGNTIYF | TGTGCCAGCAGAACAGGGACAGGGACTGGAAACACCATATATTTT
TRBJ1-5 | TRBV19 | . | few | CASSPLGFGSDQPQHF | TGTGCCAGTAGTCCTCTAGGTTTCGGGTCAGATCAGCCCCAGCATTTT
TRBJ2-7 | TRBV27 | . | few | CASSNHTYYEQYF | TGTGCCAGCTCGAACCACACCTACTACGAGCAGTACTTC
TRBJ2-2 | TRBV12-3/TRBV12-4 | . | . | CASSLGQAYTGELFF | TGTGCCAGCAGTTTGGGCCAGGCCTACACCGGGGAGCTGTTTTTT
TRBJ2-1 | TRBV27 | TRBD2 | . | CASSLASGGAEKQFF | TGTGCCAGCAGTTTGGCTAGCGGGGGGGCGGAGAAGCAGTTCTTC
TRBJ2-7 | TRBV4-3 | . | once | CASSQDSPMGVSYEQYF | TGTGCCAGCAGCCAAGATAGCCCAATGGGAGTCTCCTACGAGCAGTACTTC
TRBJ2-5 | TRBV20-1 | . | . | CSALQETQYF | TGCAGTGCCCTACAAGAGACCCAGTACTTC
TRBJ1-6 | TRBV18 | . | few | CASSSAAGPNSPLHF | TGTGCCAGCTCATCCGCCGCAGGGCCCAATTCACCCCTCCACTTT
TRBJ1-4 | TRBV10-3 | . | . | CAISDRPSGPNEKLFF | TGTGCCATCAGTGACCGGCCCTCAGGACCGAATGAAAAACTGTTTTTT
TRBJ2-1 | TRBV5-4 | . | . | CASSPQAYNEQFF | TGTGCCAGCAGCCCCCAGGCCTACAATGAGCAGTTCTTC
TRBJ1-1 | TRBV29-1 | . | . | CGVEGAMNTEAFF | TGCGGCGTTGAAGGGGCTATGAACACTGAAGCTTTCTTT
TRBJ1-2 | TRBV20-1 | TRBD1 | few | CSAWDRGRVNYGYTF | TGCAGTGCTTGGGACAGGGGGCGGGTGAACTATGGCTACACCTTC
TRBJ1-3 | TRBV18 | . | . | CASSRYDITLGNTIYF | TGTGCCAGCTCACGATACGACATAACCCTTGGAAACACCATATATTTT
TRBJ2-2 | TRBV19 | . | few | CASTLGGDTGELFF | TGTGCCAGTACCCTTGGAGGGGACACCGGGGAGCTGTTTTTT
TRBJ2-3 | TRBV12-3/TRBV12-4 | TRBD1 | few | CASNSQGSISTDTQYF | TGTGCCAGCAACTCACAGGGGTCGATTAGCACAGATACGCAGTATTTT
TRBJ2-3 | TRBV6-6 | TRBD2 | few | CASSYSRGRGTDTQYF | TGTGCCAGCAGTTACTCGCGGGGGAGGGGCACAGATACGCAGTATTTT
TRBJ1-6 | TRBV7-4 | . | few | CASSMGLAGSISPLHF | TGTGCCAGCAGCATGGGATTAGCGGGGTCTATTTCACCCCTCCACTTT
TRBJ1-6 | TRBV12-3/TRBV12-4 | . | . | CASSLNADAPLHF | TGTGCCAGCAGTTTAAACGCAGACGCACCCCTCCACTTT
TRBJ1-1 | TRBV12-3/TRBV12-4 | TRBD1 | few | CARQDRRNTEAFF | TGTGCCCGACAGGACAGGAGGAACACTGAAGCTTTCTTT
TRBJ2-7 | TRBV6-5 | . | . | CASSYGGLRSSYEQYF | TGTGCCAGCAGTTACGGCGGGCTTAGGAGCTCCTACGAGCAGTACTTC
TRBJ1-2 | TRBV14 | . | . | CASSPGAGPHGYTF | TGTGCCAGCAGCCCCGGGGCAGGGCCTCATGGCTACACCTTC
TRBJ2-1 | TRBV19 | TRBD2 | medium-sized | CASSIGVSVGGVRVF | TGTGCCAGTAGTATAGGGGTAAGCGTCGGGGGGGTACGAGTCTTC
TRBJ2-3 | TRBV5-5 | . | . | CASSFKAGGCTDTQYF | TGTGCCAGCAGCTTTAAGGCAGGGGGGTGCACAGATACGCAGTATTTT
TRBJ2-3 | TRBV10-3 | . | . | CAISENADTQYF | TGTGCCATCAGTGAGAACGCAGATACGCAGTATTTT
TRBJ2-7 | TRBV19 | . | few | CASSIPGGTAPLLYEQYF | TGTGCCAGTAGTATACCCGGAGGGACCGCTCCTCTTCTATACGAGCAGTACTTC
TRBJ1-5 | TRBV12-3/TRBV12-4 | . | . | CASSFEGPFSNQPQHF | TGTGCCAGCAGTTTCGAGGGCCCCTTTAGCAATCAGCCCCAGCATTTT
TRBJ1-1 | TRBV20-1 | . | . | CSASRQQNTEAFF | TGCAGTGCTTCACGACAGCAAAACACTGAAGCTTTCTTT
TRBJ2-5 | TRBV30 | TRBD2 | . | CAWHSGGAETQYF | TGTGCCTGGCATAGCGGGGGCGCGGAGACCCAGTACTTC
TRBJ2-1 | TRBV12-3/TRBV12-4 | TRBD1 | . | CASSLREGGDEQFF | TGTGCCAGCAGTTTAAGGGAAGGGGGCGATGAGCAGTTCTTC
TRBJ2-3 | TRBV30 | . | few | CAWSFSGALTSTDTQYF | TGTGCCTGGAGTTTTAGCGGCGCACTGACTAGCACAGATACGCAGTATTTT
TRBJ1-5 | TRBV18 | TRBD1 | . | CASSGQGGFNQPQHF | TGTGCCAGCTCAGGACAGGGGGGGTTCAATCAGCCCCAGCATTTT
TRBJ1-6 | TRBV6-2/TRBV6-3 | TRBD1 | few | CASSQRTGRSSPLHF | TGTGCCAGCAGTCAGAGGACAGGGCGAAGTTCACCCCTCCACTTT
TRBJ2-6 | TRBV30 | . | medium-sized | CAWAPGANVLTF | TGTGCCTGGGCCCCCGGGGCCAACGTCCTGACTTTC
TRBJ2-7 | TRBV5-5 | . | . | CASSLASGRALEQYF | TGTGCCAGCAGTTTAGCCTCTGGACGCGCCCTAGAGCAGTACTTC
TRBJ2-7 | TRBV6-5 | TRBD1 | . | CASSSTGPFYEQYF | TGTGCCAGCAGTTCGACAGGGCCCTTCTACGAGCAGTACTTC
TRBJ1-2 | TRBV30 | . | few | CAWSVNTAAGYTF | TGTGCCTGGAGTGTAAACACGGCGGCGGGGTACACCTTC
TRBJ2-5 | TRBV30 | . | once | CAWSIGGTQYF | TGTGCCTGGAGTATAGGCGGGACCCAGTACTTC
TRBJ2-1 | TRBV19 | . | medium-sized | CASNEQFF | TGTGCCAGTAATGAGCAGTTCTTC
TRBJ2-3 | TRBV24-1 | TRBD2 | few | CATSDFPAGLAGTDTQYF | TGTGCCACCAGTGATTTCCCCGCCGGACTAGCGGGTACAGATACGCAGTATTTT
TRBJ2-5 | TRBV6-1 | . | . | CASTQHSQGSEPIETQYF | TGTGCCAGCACCCAACACTCCCAGGGATCCGAGCCAATAGAGACCCAGTACTTC
TRBJ2-5 | TRBV7-2 | . | once | CASSPRGGVKTQYF | TGTGCCAGCAGCCCGAGGGGGGGGGTAAAGACCCAGTACTTC
TRBJ1-2 | TRBV12-3/TRBV12-4 | TRBD1 | few | CASSSGPGTGVGYTF | TGTGCCAGCAGTTCCGGTCCCGGGACAGGGGTCGGCTACACCTTC
TRBJ2-7 | TRBV7-9 | . | . | CASSRSGYEQYF | TGTGCCAGCAGCCGGAGCGGGTACGAGCAGTACTTC
TRBJ1-6 | TRBV27 | TRBD1 | medium-sized | CASSYLGQGGSPLHF | TGTGCCAGCAGTTATCTGGGACAGGGCGGTTCACCCCTCCACTTT